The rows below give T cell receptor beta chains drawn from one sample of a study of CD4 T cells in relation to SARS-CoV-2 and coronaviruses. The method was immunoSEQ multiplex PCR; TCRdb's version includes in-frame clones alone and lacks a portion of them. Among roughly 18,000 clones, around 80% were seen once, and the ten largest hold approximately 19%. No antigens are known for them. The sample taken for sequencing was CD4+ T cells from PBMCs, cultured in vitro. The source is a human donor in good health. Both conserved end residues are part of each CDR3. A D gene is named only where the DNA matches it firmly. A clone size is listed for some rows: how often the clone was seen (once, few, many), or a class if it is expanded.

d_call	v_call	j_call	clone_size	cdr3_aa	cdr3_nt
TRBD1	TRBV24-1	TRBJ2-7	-	CAPKASGTGYPYEQYF	TGTGCACCCAAGGCGTCAGGGACAGGGTATCCCTACGAGCAGTACTTC
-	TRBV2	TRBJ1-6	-	CASMRDLEYSPLHF	TGTGCCAGCATGAGGGATCTTGAGTATTCACCCCTCCACTTT
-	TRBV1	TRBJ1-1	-	CTSSFTDLNTEAFF	TGCACCAGCAGCTTTACAGATCTGAACACTGAAGCTTTCTTT
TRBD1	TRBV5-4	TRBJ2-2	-	CASSVTGGGELFF	TGTGCCAGCAGCGTAACAGGGGGCGGGGAGCTGTTTTTT
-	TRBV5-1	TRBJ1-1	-	CASSPMGVGDTEAFF	TGCGCCAGCAGCCCGATGGGGGTAGGGGACACTGAAGCTTTCTTT
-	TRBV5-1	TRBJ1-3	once	CASSLRQSSGNTIYF	TGCGCCAGCAGCTTGAGACAGAGCTCTGGAAACACCATATATTTT
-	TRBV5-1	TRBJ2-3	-	CASMHGDTQYF	TGCGCCAGCATGCATGGAGATACGCAGTATTTT
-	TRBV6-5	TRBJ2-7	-	CASSLGLTYEQYF	TGTGCCAGCAGTCTGGGACTTACATACGAGCAGTACTTC
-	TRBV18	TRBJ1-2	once	CASSPNRAGANYGYTF	TGTGCCAGCTCTCCTAATCGGGCGGGGGCTAACTATGGCTACACCTTC
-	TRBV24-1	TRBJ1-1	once	CATSDTNTEAFF	TGTGCCACCAGTGATACTAATACTGAAGCTTTCTTT
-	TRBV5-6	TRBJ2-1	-	CASSPAGTGSYNEQFF	TGTGCCAGCAGCCCGGCGGGGACGGGCTCCTACAATGAGCAGTTCTTC
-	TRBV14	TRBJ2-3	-	CASSQIEGTQYF	TGTGCCAGCAGCCAAATTGAGGGTACGCAGTATTTT
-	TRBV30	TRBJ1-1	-	CAWSAGGTMNTEAFF	TGTGCCTGGAGTGCGGGGGGAACTATGAACACTGAAGCTTTCTTT
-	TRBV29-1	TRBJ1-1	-	CSVCRGSNTEAFF	TGCAGCGTTTGCCGGGGCAGCAACACTGAAGCTTTCTTT
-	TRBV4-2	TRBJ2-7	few	CASSQDQATNTMDEQYF	TGTGCCAGCAGCCAAGATCAGGCCACCAACACAATGGACGAGCAGTACTTC
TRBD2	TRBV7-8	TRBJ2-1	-	CASSSRGRLGTSRNEQFF	TGTGCCAGCAGCTCAAGGGGCCGACTGGGGACTAGCCGTAATGAGCAGTTCTTC
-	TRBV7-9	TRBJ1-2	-	CASSPSHQNGYTF	TGTGCCAGCAGCCCTAGCCACCAGAACGGCTACACCTTC
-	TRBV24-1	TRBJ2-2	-	CATSDQGRANTGELFF	TGTGCCACCAGTGACCAGGGACGAGCAAACACCGGGGAGCTGTTTTTT
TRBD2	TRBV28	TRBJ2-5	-	CASGGDSLYALQETQYF	TGTGCCAGCGGGGGGGACTCATTATACGCACTCCAAGAGACCCAGTACTTC
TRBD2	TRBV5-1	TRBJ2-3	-	CASSLEGAGGSIDTQYF	TGCGCCAGCAGCTTGGAAGGGGCGGGAGGAAGCATAGATACGCAGTATTTT
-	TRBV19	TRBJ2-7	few	CASSRDALPSYEQYF	TGTGCCAGTAGTAGGGACGCCTTACCTTCCTACGAGCAGTACTTC
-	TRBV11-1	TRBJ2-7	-	CASSLGQRQYF	TGTGCCAGCAGCTTAGGACAACGCCAGTACTTC
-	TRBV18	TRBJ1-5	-	CASSPQDSNQPQHF	TGTGCCAGCTCACCCCAAGATAGCAATCAGCCCCAGCATTTT
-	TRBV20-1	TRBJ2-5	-	CSARGGETQYF	TGCAGTGCTAGAGGGGGGGAGACCCAGTACTTC
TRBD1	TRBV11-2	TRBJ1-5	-	CASSLAGQALQPQHF	TGTGCCAGCAGCTTAGCGGGACAGGCTCTTCAGCCCCAGCATTTT